These 25 T cell receptor beta chains were sequenced from one sample in a study of blood T cell repertoires in COVID-19. The assay was immunoSEQ multiplex PCR, and TCRdb's table has in-frame clones only and misses some. In the table there are 210,000 or so clones, about 86% of which are singletons. The sequenced sample was peripheral blood. The receptors originated from a man aged 18 to 29 with active or convalescent COVID-19.

The chain combines TRBV7-2 with TRBJ1-6; D unclear. The CDR3 contains 15 residues. Germline V gene data show CDR1 as SGHTA and CDR2 as FQGNSA. V lost 0 bases, J lost 10 bases, and 13 bases lay in between. CDR3 loop: CASSLALSGKSPLHF. CDR3 coding DNA: TGTGCCAGCAGCTTAGCGCTCTCGGGGAAATCACCCCTCCACTTT.

The chain recombines TRBV30 with TRBJ1-4, with 8 bases that match TRBD1. There are 15 residues in the CDR3. The germline V gene has CDR1 GTSNPN and CDR2 SVGIG (reference sequence). J gave up 2 bases and V 7 bases, and 9 bases lay outside the gene matches. CDR3 amino acids: CASSPGQATNEKLFF. For the CDR3, the DNA is TGTGCCTCCTCCCCGGGACAGGCCACTAATGAAAAACTGTTTTTT.

The gene calls are TRBV27 and TRBJ1-1; 8 bases are a match to TRBD1. The V gene end was trimmed by 6 bases and the J gene end by 8 bases; junction bases not matched to a gene: 11. This CDR3 contains 14 residues. Germline lookup yields CDR1 MNHEY and CDR2 SMNVEV (reference sequence). CDR3 sequence: CASRQQGGLGEAFF. The CDR3 coding sequence is TGTGCCAGCAGACAACAGGGGGGTCTAGGGGAAGCTTTCTTT.

The CDR3 nucleotides are TGTGCCAGCAAGGGGGACTACAATGAGCAGTTCTTC. Translated: CASKGDYNEQFF. This sequence joins TRBV6-5 and TRBJ2-1, with D perhaps matching TRBD1 (6 bases). The CDR3 runs to 12 residues. V lost 7 bases and J lost 3, with 7 bases in between. Germline V CDR1 and CDR2: MNHEY, SVGAGI.

V is TRBV19 and J is TRBJ2-7; TRBD1 aligns across 8 bases. The CDR3 is made up of 14 amino acids. The J segment lost 2 bases and the V segment lost 6 bases, leaving 6 bases of the junction unmatched. Germline V gene lookup returns CDR1 LNHDA and CDR2 SQIVND (reference sequence). CDR3 protein: CASRTGQGTYEQYF. The DNA for the CDR3 is TGTGCCAGTAGGACAGGACAGGGCACCTACGAGCAGTACTTC. Full variable domain (missing parts from reference TRBV19 and TRBJ2-7): DGGITQSPKYLFRKEGQNVTLSCEQNLNHDAMYWYRQDPGQGLRLIYYSQIVNDFQKGDIAEGYSVSREKKESFPLTVTSAQKNPTAFYLCASRTGQGTYEQYFGPGTRLTVT.

The CDR3 DNA sequence: TGTGCCAGCAGCGTATACCTCCCCAGCGGTCTGCACAATGAGCAGTTCTTC. Its protein is CASSVYLPSGLHNEQFF. The rearrangement links TRBV9 to TRBJ2-1; D possibly corresponds to TRBD2 (5 bases). V was cut by 1 base and J by 5 bases, with 19 bases left in between. The germline V gene has CDR1 SGDLS and CDR2 YYNGEE. This CDR3 comprises 17 residues.

The chain has TRBV7-8 and TRBJ2-3; TRBD2 aligns across 8 bases. J was trimmed by 2 bases and V by 1 base; bases with no gene match: 5. This CDR3 comprises 16 residues. Germline values: CDR1 SGHVS, CDR2 FQNEAQ. The CDR3 region has the DNA TGTGCCAGCAGCTTAGGTAGCGGGGCCTACACAGATACGCAGTATTTT. This encodes CASSLGSGAYTDTQYF.

The chain carries TRBV5-4 and TRBJ1-1, with 7 nucleotides matching TRBD1. V gave up 3 bases and J gave up 4 bases; unmatched junction bases: 9. The CDR3 runs to 15 residues. Germline V lookup: CDR1 SGHNT, CDR2 YYREEE (reference sequence). In DNA, the CDR3 is TGTGCCAGCAGCTCACGGACAGGCCCGGGCACTGAAGCTTTCTTT. It is translated as CASSSRTGPGTEAFF.

V gene TRBV5-6 combines with J gene TRBJ1-6; 8 bases are a match to TRBD1. There are 15 residues in the CDR3. Germline V lookup: CDR1 SGHDT, CDR2 YYEEEE. Germline trimming cut 4 bases from V and 11 bases from J; bases unmatched to any gene: 11. The CDR3 reads CASSPGAQGGPPLHF. The CDR3 DNA is TGTGCCAGCAGCCCGGGGGCACAGGGGGGTCCACCCCTCCACTTT.

This clone was recorded once. The gene calls are TRBV10-3 and TRBJ1-5; D unclear. The CDR3 spans 18 residues. The V gene's germline CDR1 is ENHRY and CDR2 SYGVKD. The V gene lost 3 bases and the J gene lost 9 bases, with 27 bases spanning the gap. The CDR3 DNA reads as TGTGCCATCAGTGATTCCCCTAAAGACTTCGGGGTGAATAGGCCCCAGCATTTT. Amino acid sequence: CAISDSPKDFGVNRPQHF.

The chain uses TRBV12-3 or TRBV12-4 and TRBJ2-5; D is perhaps TRBD1 (6 bases). The V gene lost 7 bases and the J gene lost 2 bases, with 11 bases spanning the gap. This CDR3 is built from 13 residues. CDR3 region: CASTSRGQETQYF. The CDR3 nucleotides are TGTGCCAGCACCTCCAGGGGACAAGAGACCCAGTACTTC.

With respect to this clone: Other DNA sequences of this sample code for an identical CDR3. The chain employs TRBV19 and TRBJ1-1; the match to TRBD1 covers 10 bases. The germline gives CDR1 LNHDA, CDR2 SQIVND (reference sequence). This CDR3 has 14 amino acids. The V gene end was trimmed by 6 bases and the J gene end by 2 bases; junction bases not matched to a gene: 3. The CDR3 nucleotides are TGTGCCAGTAGGGGGACAGGGGTTAACACTGAAGCTTTCTTT. Amino acids: CASRGTGVNTEAFF.

The rearrangement joins TRBV27 to TRBJ2-1, with D perhaps TRBD1 (6 bases). The CDR3 spans 16 residues. CDR1 MNHEY and CDR2 SMNVEV come from the germline V gene (reference sequence). V was pared by 0 bases and J by 5 bases, with 14 bases between. CDR3 coding DNA: TGTGCCAGCAGTTTATCCGGGGACACGATACACAATGAGCAGTTCTTC. It specifies CASSLSGDTIHNEQFF.

The V gene is TRBV13, the J gene TRBJ1-1; 10 bases align to TRBD1. Trimming cost V 4 bases and J 3 bases; bases outside gene matches: 5. CDR3 length: 15 residues. Looked up from germline, CDR1 is PRHDT and CDR2 is FYEKMQ (reference sequence). DNA of the CDR3: TGTGCCAGCAGCTCAACCGGGACAGGGGACACTGAAGCTTTCTTT. Residues: CASSSTGTGDTEAFF.

In this sample, this clone turned up once. The chain joins TRBV7-3 to TRBJ2-4; TRBD1 is a possible D gene (6 bases). The CDR3 is made up of 15 amino acids. Germline V gene data show CDR1 as SGHTA and CDR2 as FQGTGA. Trimming shortened V by 5 bases and J by 1 base, and 12 bases separated the two germline ends. As DNA, the CDR3 is TGTGCCAGCAGCGCCGCCCAGGGGGCCAAAAACATTCAGTACTTC. Encoded protein: CASSAAQGAKNIQYF.

The chain joins TRBV3-1 (or the pseudogene TRBV3-2) to TRBJ1-3; 10 bases agree with TRBD1. Germline CDR1 is LGHDT and CDR2 is YNNKEL (reference sequence). The J segment lost 3 bases and the V segment lost 3 bases, leaving 11 bases of the junction unmatched. CDR3 size: 18 residues. The CDR3 sequence is CASSHRRDRGRFGNTIYF. The CDR3 DNA follows: TGTGCCAGCAGCCACCGGAGAGACAGGGGGCGGTTTGGAAACACCATATATTTT.

The table lists this clone with a count of one. This chain joins TRBV5-1 and TRBJ1-4; D may be TRBD1 (5 bases). From germline, CDR1 is SGHRS and CDR2 YFSETQ. The CDR3 contains 15 residues. V gave up 0 bases and J gave up 8 bases, with 14 bases separating them. CDR3 amino acids: CASSLDGAKSEKLFF. CDR3 in DNA: TGCGCCAGCAGCTTGGATGGGGCCAAGAGCGAAAAACTGTTTTTT.

The rearrangement links TRBV9 to TRBJ1-2; TRBD1 aligns across 10 bases. CDR3 length: 14 residues. With V trimmed by 3 bases and J by 7 bases, 6 bases remained unmatched. CDR1 and CDR2 (germline): SGDLS, YYNGEE. The CDR3 DNA is TGTGCCAGCAGCGCGACAGGGGGCGCGATTGGCTACACCTTC. The encoded protein is CASSATGGAIGYTF.

This clone came up once. The V and J genes are TRBV11-2 and TRBJ2-5, with 7 bases identical to TRBD1. Trimming took 5 bases from V and 4 from J; bases not matched to a gene: 10. Germline V gives CDR1 SGHAT, CDR2 FQNNGV. This CDR3 has 15 residues. The CDR3 coding sequence is TGTGCCAGCAGCCCCCCGACAGGGCGAAGAGAGACCCAGTACTTC. This sequence encodes CASSPPTGRRETQYF. The variable domain in full, completed from reference TRBV11-2 and TRBJ2-5, reads EAGVAQSPRYKIIEKRQSVAFWCNPISGHATLYWYQQILGQGPKLLIQFQNNGVVDDSQLPKDRFSAERLKGVDSTLKIQPAKLEDSAVYLCASSPPTGRRETQYFGPGTRLLVL.

This chain uses TRBV6-4 with TRBJ2-3; no clear D gene. This CDR3 has 15 residues. Germline CDR1 MRHNA, CDR2 SNTAGT. Trimming pared 0 bases from V and 4 bases from J, leaving 11 bases between. The CDR3 spells CASSDSVGSADTQYF. CDR3 DNA sequence: TGTGCCAGCAGTGACTCCGTCGGGTCTGCAGATACGCAGTATTTT.

The DNA for the CDR3 is TGTGCCATCAGCGCCCCCTCGCAGATTGGTCTTCACGGGGGGGAGTTCTATGAGCAGTTCTTC. Translation gives CAISAPSQIGLHGGEFYEQFF. The chain carries TRBV10-3 and TRBJ2-1; TRBD2 aligns across 8 bases. Germline V gene data show CDR1 as ENHRY and CDR2 as SYGVKD. This CDR3 is built from 21 residues. Losses at the gene ends were 6 bases for V and 8 bases for J; bases not matched to a gene: 30.

The rearrangement joins TRBV5-1 to TRBJ2-3; D gene uncertain. Germline-derived CDR1 and CDR2 are SGHRS and YFSETQ. The CDR3 has 13 residues. Between the trimmed V and J ends, which lost 4 bases and 4 bases, there was a span of 10 bases. The CDR3 DNA sequence: TGCGCCAGCAGCGATCTGGCATCAGATACGCAGTATTTT. It translates to CASSDLASDTQYF.

V gene TRBV4-3 combines with J gene TRBJ2-7; D is perhaps TRBD2 (6 bases). The CDR3 extends over 16 amino acids. The V and J ends lost 0 bases and 4 bases respectively, with 16 bases between them. CDR1 LGHNA and CDR2 YSLEER come from the germline V gene. CDR3 nucleotide sequence: TGCGCCAGCAGCCAAGATCAGGCCAGCGGGCTTTACGAGCAGTACTTC. Protein sequence: CASSQDQASGLYEQYF.

This chain connects TRBV19 to TRBJ1-5, with no clear D. The CDR3 totals 14 residues. Germline lookup yields CDR1 LNHDA and CDR2 SQIVND (reference sequence). Deletions cut 7 bases from V and 3 bases from J, with 13 bases between. This CDR3 reads CASNRGQDNQPQHF. The CDR3 DNA reads as TGTGCCAGTAACCGTGGGCAGGACAATCAGCCCCAGCATTTT.

The genes are TRBV4-1 and TRBJ1-2; 9 positions match TRBD1. J lost 5 bases, V lost 0 bases, and 4 bases had no gene match. CDR1 is MGHRA and CDR2 is YSYEKL in the germline V gene. The CDR3 runs to 15 residues. CDR3 in amino acids: CASSQEGTGSYGYTF. The CDR3 DNA reads TGCGCCAGCAGCCAAGAGGGGACAGGGAGTTATGGCTACACCTTC.